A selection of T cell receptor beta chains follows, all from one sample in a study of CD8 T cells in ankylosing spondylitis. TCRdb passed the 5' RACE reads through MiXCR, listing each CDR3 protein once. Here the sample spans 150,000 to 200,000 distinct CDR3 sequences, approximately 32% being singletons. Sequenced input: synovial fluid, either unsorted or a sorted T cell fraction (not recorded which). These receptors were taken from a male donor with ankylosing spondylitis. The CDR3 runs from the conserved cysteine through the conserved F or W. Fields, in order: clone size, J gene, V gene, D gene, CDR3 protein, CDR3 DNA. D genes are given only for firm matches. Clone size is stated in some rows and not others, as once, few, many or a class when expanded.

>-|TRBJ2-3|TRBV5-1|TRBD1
CASSFGTVTDTQYF
TGCGCCAGCAGCTTCGGGACAGTCACAGATACGCAGTATTTT
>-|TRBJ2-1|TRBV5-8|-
CASSSRLLLRYNEQFF
TGTGCCAGCAGCTCGCGACTCCTTCTTCGCTACAATGAGCAGTTCTTC
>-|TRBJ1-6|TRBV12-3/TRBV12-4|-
CASRGGGDSPLHF
TGTGCCAGCAGGGGTGGAGGGGATTCACCCCTCCACTTT
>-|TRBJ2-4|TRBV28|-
CAKNIQYF
TGTGCCAAAAACATTCAGTACTTC
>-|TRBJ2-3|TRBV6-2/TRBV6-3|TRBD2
CASSYGSGSETDTQYF
TGTGCCAGCAGTTACGGTAGCGGGAGCGAAACAGATACGCAGTATTTT
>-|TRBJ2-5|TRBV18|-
CASSPGPETQYF
TGTGCCAGCTCGCCGGGACCGGAGACCCAGTACTTC
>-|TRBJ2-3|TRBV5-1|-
CASRKGGTSTDTQYF
TGCGCCAGCAGGAAAGGAGGGACCAGCACAGATACGCAGTATTTT
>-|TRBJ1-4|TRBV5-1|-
CASSLTGMADEKLFF
TGCGCCAGCAGCTTGACAGGGATGGCGGATGAAAAACTGTTTTTT
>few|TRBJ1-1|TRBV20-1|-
CSARQGNTEAFF
TGCAGTGCTAGGCAGGGGAACACTGAAGCTTTCTTT
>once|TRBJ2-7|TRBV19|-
CASSIPGNYEQYF
TGTGCCAGTAGTATACCAGGGAACTACGAGCAGTACTTC
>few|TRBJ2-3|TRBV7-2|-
CASSLVGISTDTQYF
TGTGCCAGCAGCTTAGTGGGCATTAGCACAGATACGCAGTATTTT
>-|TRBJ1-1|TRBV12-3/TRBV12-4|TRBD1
CASKQQGGKGTEAFF
TGTGCCAGCAAACAACAAGGGGGCAAGGGCACTGAAGCTTTCTTT
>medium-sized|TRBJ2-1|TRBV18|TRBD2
CASSSLLAGVSNEQFF
TGTGCCAGCTCATCTTTACTAGCGGGAGTAAGCAATGAGCAGTTCTTC